The T cell receptor (beta chain) under discussion was sequenced for a study of CD8+ T cells in alopecia areata. Overall study context: Tofacitinib ran 6 to 18 months, followed by 6 months off drug.

Treatment noted: oral pan-JAK inhibitor, 5-10 mg twice daily. Alopecia areata patients provided lesional scalp punch biopsies and peripheral blood, both collected for the study. This CDR3 contains 12 residues. Germline V lookup: CDR1 SEHNR, CDR2 FQNEAQ (reference sequence). V was clipped by 1 base and J by 5 bases, with 6 bases between them. Sequencing relied on a cDNA template that was reverse transcribed from extracted RNA. Measured with immunoSEQ multiplex PCR; TCRdb has only the in-frame clones, and not every one. The sample lists about 150,000 clones, roughly 52% occurring once. The clonotype originates from a human donor with alopecia areata. The material sequenced was CD8+ T cells sorted from blood, taken at week 4, from a patient treated with tofacitinib. This chain connects TRBV7-9 to TRBJ2-7; D unresolved. CDR3 bases: TGTGCCAGCAGCTTAGACGCCAACGAGCAGTACTTC. As protein: CASSLDANEQYF.